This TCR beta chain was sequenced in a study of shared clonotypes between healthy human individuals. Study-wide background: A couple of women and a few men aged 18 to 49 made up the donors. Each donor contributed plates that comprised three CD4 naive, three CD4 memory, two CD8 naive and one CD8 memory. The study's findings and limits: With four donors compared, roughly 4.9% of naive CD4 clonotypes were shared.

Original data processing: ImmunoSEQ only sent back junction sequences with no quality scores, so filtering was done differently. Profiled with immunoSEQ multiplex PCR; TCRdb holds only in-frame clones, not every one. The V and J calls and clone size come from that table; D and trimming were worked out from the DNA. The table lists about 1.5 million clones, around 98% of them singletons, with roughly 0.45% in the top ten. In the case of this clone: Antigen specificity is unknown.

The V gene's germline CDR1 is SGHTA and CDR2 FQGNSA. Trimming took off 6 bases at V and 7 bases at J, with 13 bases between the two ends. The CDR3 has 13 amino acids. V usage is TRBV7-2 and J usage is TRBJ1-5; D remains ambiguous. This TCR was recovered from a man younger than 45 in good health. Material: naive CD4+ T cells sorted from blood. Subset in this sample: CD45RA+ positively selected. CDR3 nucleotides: TGTGCCAGCAGTTCCAGCCCGAACCAGCCCCAGCATTTT. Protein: CASSSSPNQPQHF.